Below are 7 T cell receptor beta chains sequenced from a single sample in a study of shared clonotypes between healthy human individuals (TCRdb year 2020). Library creation used the immunoSEQ multiplex PCR assay. TCRdb took this table from immuneACCESS and kept in-frame rearrangements with V and J called. Such tables lack part of the clones; where checked against another copy, unresolved V genes explain under half of the gap, and the rest is unexplained. The sample contains under 2,000,000 clones, just under 95% of them found a single time. More than 0.95% of the sample goes to the ten largest clones. CD8 naive samples were CD45RO-negative cells positively selected for CCR7, giving a CD45RA+CCR7+ population that excluded TemRA cells. Material: naive CD8+ T cells sorted from blood. The sample's cell subset or site label, decoded: CD45RA+CCR7+. Receptors were obtained from a man aged 18 to 29 in good health.

The chain carries TRBV5-6 and TRBJ1-4; 9 bases are a match to TRBD1. The CDR3 contains 14 residues. The germline gives CDR1 SGHDT, CDR2 YYEEEE. V shed 2 bases, J shed 8 bases, and the junction held 4 bases outside the gene matches. Here the CDR3 reads CASSFGTGWEKLFF. CDR3 coding DNA: TGTGCCAGCAGCTTTGGGACAGGGTGGGAAAAACTGTTTTTT.

This chain connects TRBV13 to TRBJ2-7; 8 bases fit TRBD1. The germline V gene encodes CDR1 PRHDT and CDR2 FYEKMQ (reference sequence). The CDR3 totals 15 residues. The V segment lost 5 bases and the J segment 4 bases; nucleotides outside the gene matches: 10. The CDR3 DNA sequence: TGTGCCAGCAGCGCGGGACAGGATTCTCGGTACGAGCAGTACTTC. Translating gives CASSAGQDSRYEQYF.

This clone was seen a single time. The chain carries TRBV7-8 and TRBJ2-7; TRBD2 matches at 7 bases. In germline, CDR1 is SGHVS, CDR2 FQNEAQ. The CDR3 spans 15 residues. The ends lost 1 base at V and 1 base at J; junction bases unmatched: 4. In DNA form, the CDR3 reads TGTGCCAGCAGCTTAGTGGGAGGGGATTCCTACGAGCAGTACTTC. Its translation is CASSLVGGDSYEQYF.

A single count supports this clone. The V call is TRBV7-9, the J call TRBJ2-3, with 10 bases aligning to TRBD2. The CDR3 has 18 amino acids. Trimming removed 4 bases from V and 1 base from J; junction bases left unmatched: 11. Germline CDR1 SEHNR, CDR2 FQNEAQ (reference sequence). CDR3: CASSSLEVLAGGTDTQYF. The CDR3 region has the DNA TGTGCCAGCAGCTCTCTAGAGGTGCTAGCGGGAGGCACAGATACGCAGTATTTT.

This chain uses TRBV11-2 with TRBJ2-2, with 9 bases fitting TRBD2. Trimming at V came to 2 bases and at J to 8 bases, leaving 18 bases not matched to a gene. The CDR3 has 19 amino acids. Germline assignment: CDR1 SGHAT and CDR2 FQNNGV. The CDR3 region is CASSLIGAGREGRVGELFF. CDR3 nucleotide sequence: TGTGCCAGCAGCTTAATTGGGGCTGGGCGGGAGGGCCGTGTTGGGGAGCTGTTTTTT.

The DNA of the CDR3 is TGTGCCAGCAGTTCTTTTACGGATTGGGATACGCAGTATTTT. Protein sequence: CASSSFTDWDTQYF. This chain links TRBV6-5 with TRBJ2-3, with D uncertain. The CDR3 has 14 residues. Germline lookup yields CDR1 MNHEY and CDR2 SVGAGI. Trimming shortened V by 4 bases and J by 6 bases, and 14 bases separated the two germline ends.

The chain uses TRBV2 and TRBJ2-7, with D hard to call. Germline V CDR1 and CDR2: SNHLY, FYNNEI. There are 14 residues in the CDR3. Between the trimmed V and J ends, which lost 5 bases and 0 bases, there was a span of 11 bases. CDR3 coding DNA: TGTGCCAGCAGTCCGACCAGGAGCTCCTACGAGCAGTACTTC. This translates into CASSPTRSSYEQYF.